What follows are 8 T cell receptor beta chains derived from one specimen sequenced in a study of shared clonotypes between healthy human individuals. Clones were read by immunoSEQ multiplex PCR, and TCRdb kept only the in-frame ones, dropping some. The data show about 1 million clones, with about 80% seen just once and approximately 1.5% held by the top ten. Input material: memory CD4+ T cells sorted from blood. This sample's subset: CD45RA-negative fraction. The receptors were sampled from a young man in good health.

This clone was recorded many times. The V call is TRBV28, the J call TRBJ1-3; D may be TRBD1 (5 bases). CDR1 MDHEN and CDR2 SYDVKM come from the germline V gene. The CDR3 is 15 residues long. The V end lost 6 bases, the J end lost 0 bases, and 12 bases lay between the germline ends. Here the CDR3 reads CASRDSTRSGNTIYF. CDR3 in DNA: TGTGCCAGCAGAGACAGTACTCGCTCTGGAAACACCATATATTTT. Supplemented by reference TRBV28 and TRBJ1-3, the full variable domain reads DVKVTQSSRYLVKRTGEKVFLECVQDMDHENMFWYRQDPGLGLRLIYFSYDVKMKEKGDIPEGYSVSREKKERFSLILESASTNQTSMYLCASRDSTRSGNTIYFGEGSWLTVV.

This sequence joins TRBV4-3 and TRBJ2-5, with D perhaps TRBD2 (5 bases). Germline assignment: CDR1 LGHNA and CDR2 YSLEER. The CDR3 is 16 amino acids. V lost 1 base to trimming and J lost 5 bases, with 17 bases between them. This chain's CDR3 is CASSQGTSGVGETQYF. CDR3 DNA: TGCGCCAGCAGCCAAGGGACCTCCGGGGTCGGGGAGACCCAGTACTTC.

The V and J genes are TRBV18 and TRBJ2-1; 9 nucleotides align to TRBD2. This CDR3 has 19 amino acids. Germline lookup yields CDR1 KGHSH and CDR2 LQKENI. V shed 3 bases, J shed 5 bases, and the junction held 17 bases outside the gene matches. The CDR3 nucleotides read TGTGCCAGCTCACCCGGGGTGAATGTTGGCGGGAGGGCCGACAATGAGCAGTTCTTC. As protein: CASSPGVNVGGRADNEQFF.

This chain uses TRBV30 with TRBJ2-2; unclear D gene. Germline assignment: CDR1 GTSNPN and CDR2 SVGIG (reference sequence). This CDR3 has 14 amino acids. Trimming removed 0 bases at V and 7 bases at J, with 12 bases between. The DNA of the CDR3 is TGTGCCTGGAGTGTATACTATGAGGACGGGGAGCTGTTTTTT. Translating gives CAWSVYYEDGELFF.

As to this clone: Given a much more abundant clone one base away, this may be a read error. This chain connects TRBV13 to TRBJ2-5; D is unresolved. The V and J ends lost 4 bases and 1 base respectively, with 7 bases between them. CDR1 is PRHDT and CDR2 is FYEKMQ in the germline V gene (reference sequence). The CDR3 totals 13 residues. The CDR3 loop is CASSSRVQETQYF. The CDR3 bases are TGTGCCAGCAGCTCCCGGGTCCAAGAGACCCAGTACTTC.

The rearrangement joins TRBV2 to TRBJ1-5, with D perhaps TRBD1 (6 bases). The length of the CDR3 is 14 residues. CDR1 is SNHLY and CDR2 is FYNNEI in the germline V gene. The germline V and J ends were trimmed by 7 bases and 4 bases, with 14 bases remaining between them. In DNA, the CDR3 is TGTGCCAGCAAGCTGGACAGAGCAAATCAGCCCCAGCATTTT. This encodes CASKLDRANQPQHF.

The chain combines TRBV6-5 with TRBJ2-3, with a weak D call TRBD2 (5 bases). Trimming took off 6 bases at V and 7 bases at J, with 14 bases between the two ends. The CDR3 spans 13 residues. The germline V gene encodes CDR1 MNHEY and CDR2 SVGAGI. The CDR3 is CASRKAGVYTQYF. For the CDR3, the DNA is TGTGCCAGCAGAAAAGCCGGGGTGTATACGCAGTATTTT.

As to this clone: The same CDR3 also results from other DNA sequences found in this sample. The chain carries TRBV9 and TRBJ2-7, with D hard to call. The germline CDR1 and CDR2 sequences are SGDLS and YYNGEE. CDR3 length: 14 residues. Trimming took 0 bases from V and 0 from J, leaving 7 bases between them. CDR3 nucleotide sequence: TGTGCCAGCAGCGTAGGACCATCCTCCTACGAGCAGTACTTC. Its translation: CASSVGPSSYEQYF.